These 15 T cell receptor beta chains originate from one sample sequenced in a study of blood T cell repertoires in COVID-19. Generated by immunoSEQ multiplex PCR, the TCRdb table keeps only in-frame clones and is missing some. The table has 65,000 to 85,000 clones, approximately 86% seen once; the top ten hold about 5.7%. The sample comprised peripheral blood. All receptors derive from a man older than 75 with COVID-19, enrolled during active disease.

This chain joins TRBV29-1 and TRBJ1-5; D might be TRBD1 (5 bases). The CDR3 consists of 13 residues. Trimming took 4 bases from V and 0 from J, leaving 7 bases between them. The germline V gene has CDR1 SQVTM and CDR2 ANQGSEA. CDR3 in DNA: TGCAGCGTTGCCAGGGATAGCAATCAGCCCCAGCATTTT. Its translation: CSVARDSNQPQHF.

The V call is TRBV12-3 or TRBV12-4, the J call TRBJ2-7; TRBD1 might be the D (6 bases). CDR3 size: 13 residues. With 2 bases removed from V and 5 bases from J, the gap between germline ends came to 10 bases. CDR3 loop: CASSLIRGHEQYF. CDR3 sequence (DNA): TGTGCCAGCAGTTTAATCAGGGGCCACGAGCAGTACTTC.

The gene calls are TRBV9 and TRBJ2-2; no firm D call. Trimming cost V 0 bases and J 5 bases, with 5 bases left between them. CDR1 and CDR2 (germline): SGDLS, YYNGEE. The CDR3 covers 13 residues. The CDR3, as DNA: TGTGCCAGCAGCGTAGCAGTAACCGGGGAGCTGTTTTTT. Its protein is CASSVAVTGELFF.

V is TRBV2 and J is TRBJ1-2; D gene ambiguous. Germline V gives CDR1 SNHLY, CDR2 FYNNEI. V lost 6 bases and J 4 bases, leaving 9 bases between the germline ends. The CDR3 is 12 amino acids. The CDR3 DNA is TGTGCCAGCAGCACGGCTAGCTATGGCTACACCTTC. Protein: CASSTASYGYTF.

CDR3 loop: CSVRGSQETQYF. The CDR3 DNA sequence: TGCAGCGTTCGGGGGAGTCAAGAGACCCAGTACTTC. This chain uses TRBV29-1 with TRBJ2-5; D is perhaps TRBD2 (6 bases). V was shortened by 5 bases and J by 2 bases, with 9 bases between the two germline ends. The length of the CDR3 is 12 residues. Germline assignment: CDR1 SQVTM and CDR2 ANQGSEA.

CDR3 nucleotide sequence: TGTGCCAGCACCCCGTGGACTAGCGGCTCCACAGATACGCAGTATTTT. This codes for CASTPWTSGSTDTQYF. The gene calls are TRBV9 and TRBJ2-3; 10 positions agree with TRBD2. CDR3 length: 16 residues. CDR1 and CDR2 from the germline V gene are SGDLS and YYNGEE. J lost 2 bases, V lost 6 bases, and 9 bases had no gene match.

This clone was seen just once. Other DNA sequences within the sample encode an identical CDR3. The V call is TRBV5-1, the J call TRBJ2-7; 8 bases map to TRBD1. The CDR3 sequence is 13 residues long. V trimming: 4 bases; J trimming: 1 base; junction bases outside the gene matches: 1. CDR1 SGHRS and CDR2 YFSETQ come from the germline V gene. The CDR3: CASSRDRSYEQYF. As DNA, the CDR3 is TGCGCCAGCAGCCGGGACAGGTCCTACGAGCAGTACTTC.

The rearrangement joins TRBV24-1 to TRBJ2-7; perhaps TRBD1 as D (6 bases). The CDR3 consists of 13 residues. Trimming left V 4 bases short and J 9 bases short, with 15 bases between. Looked up from germline, CDR1 is KGHDR and CDR2 is SFDVKD. As DNA, the CDR3 is TGTGCCACCAGTGAGACACAGGGATATAGGCAGTACTTC. Amino acids: CATSETQGYRQYF.

CDR3 region: CASSNRPGQGVANYGYTF. The CDR3 DNA sequence: TGTGCCAGCAGCAACCGACCGGGACAGGGGGTGGCTAACTATGGCTACACCTTC. This chain connects TRBV21-1 to TRBJ1-2; the tabulated D call, TRBD1, remains unverified against the DNA. TRBV21-1 is designated a pseudogene. CDR3 size: 18 residues.

The rearrangement uses TRBV12-3 or TRBV12-4 and TRBJ1-1, with TRBD1 identical over 9 bases. V lost 6 bases and J lost 2; bases outside the gene matches: 1. The CDR3 spans 13 residues. The CDR3 loop reads CASRTGGNTEAFF. The CDR3 DNA reads as TGTGCCAGCAGGACAGGGGGAAACACTGAAGCTTTCTTT.

The chain couples TRBV5-1 to TRBJ2-3; D possibly corresponds to TRBD1 (5 bases). The germline V and J ends were trimmed by 0 bases and 0 bases, with 8 bases remaining between them. The CDR3 is made up of 15 amino acids. Germline V gives CDR1 SGHRS, CDR2 YFSETQ. CDR3 residues: CASSLDPGSTDTQYF. Here the CDR3 DNA reads TGCGCCAGCAGCTTGGATCCAGGGAGCACAGATACGCAGTATTTT.

The rearrangement links TRBV7-2 to TRBJ1-1; 7 bases are a match to TRBD1. Germline CDR1 reads SGHTA; CDR2 reads FQGNSA. CDR3 length equals 13 residues. J lost 10 bases, V lost 2 bases, and 7 bases had no gene match. As DNA, the CDR3 is TGTGCCAGCAGCTTACGACAGGGTCGGGTAGCTTTCTTT. Translating it yields CASSLRQGRVAFF.

V usage is TRBV7-2 and J usage is TRBJ2-1; 7 bases align to TRBD1. Trimming took 5 bases from V and 9 from J; bases not matched to a gene: 16. CDR1 and CDR2 from the germline V gene are SGHTA and FQGNSA. The CDR3 is 16 residues long. CDR3 coding DNA: TGTGCCAGCAGCGACTTCCGGGACAGCCGGGGAAGTGAGCAGTTCTTC. The encoded protein is CASSDFRDSRGSEQFF.

This chain joins TRBV29-1 and TRBJ2-3; maybe TRBD1 (6 bases). Germline V CDR1 and CDR2: SQVTM, ANQGSEA. There are 13 residues in the CDR3. The V end was cut by 4 bases, the J end by 1 base, with 9 bases between. The CDR3: CSVGGQGTDTQYF. As DNA, the CDR3 is TGCAGCGTTGGGGGGCAGGGCACAGATACGCAGTATTTT.

The J gene is TRBJ1-1, the V gene TRBV12-5; D not certain. The CDR3 loop spans 11 amino acids. Germline CDR1 is LGHNT and CDR2 is FRNRAP. Between the trimmed V and J ends, which lost 3 bases and 5 bases, there was a span of 4 bases. CDR3 in DNA: TGTGCTAGTGGTTTCGGGACTGAAGCTTTCTTT. Amino acid sequence: CASGFGTEAFF.